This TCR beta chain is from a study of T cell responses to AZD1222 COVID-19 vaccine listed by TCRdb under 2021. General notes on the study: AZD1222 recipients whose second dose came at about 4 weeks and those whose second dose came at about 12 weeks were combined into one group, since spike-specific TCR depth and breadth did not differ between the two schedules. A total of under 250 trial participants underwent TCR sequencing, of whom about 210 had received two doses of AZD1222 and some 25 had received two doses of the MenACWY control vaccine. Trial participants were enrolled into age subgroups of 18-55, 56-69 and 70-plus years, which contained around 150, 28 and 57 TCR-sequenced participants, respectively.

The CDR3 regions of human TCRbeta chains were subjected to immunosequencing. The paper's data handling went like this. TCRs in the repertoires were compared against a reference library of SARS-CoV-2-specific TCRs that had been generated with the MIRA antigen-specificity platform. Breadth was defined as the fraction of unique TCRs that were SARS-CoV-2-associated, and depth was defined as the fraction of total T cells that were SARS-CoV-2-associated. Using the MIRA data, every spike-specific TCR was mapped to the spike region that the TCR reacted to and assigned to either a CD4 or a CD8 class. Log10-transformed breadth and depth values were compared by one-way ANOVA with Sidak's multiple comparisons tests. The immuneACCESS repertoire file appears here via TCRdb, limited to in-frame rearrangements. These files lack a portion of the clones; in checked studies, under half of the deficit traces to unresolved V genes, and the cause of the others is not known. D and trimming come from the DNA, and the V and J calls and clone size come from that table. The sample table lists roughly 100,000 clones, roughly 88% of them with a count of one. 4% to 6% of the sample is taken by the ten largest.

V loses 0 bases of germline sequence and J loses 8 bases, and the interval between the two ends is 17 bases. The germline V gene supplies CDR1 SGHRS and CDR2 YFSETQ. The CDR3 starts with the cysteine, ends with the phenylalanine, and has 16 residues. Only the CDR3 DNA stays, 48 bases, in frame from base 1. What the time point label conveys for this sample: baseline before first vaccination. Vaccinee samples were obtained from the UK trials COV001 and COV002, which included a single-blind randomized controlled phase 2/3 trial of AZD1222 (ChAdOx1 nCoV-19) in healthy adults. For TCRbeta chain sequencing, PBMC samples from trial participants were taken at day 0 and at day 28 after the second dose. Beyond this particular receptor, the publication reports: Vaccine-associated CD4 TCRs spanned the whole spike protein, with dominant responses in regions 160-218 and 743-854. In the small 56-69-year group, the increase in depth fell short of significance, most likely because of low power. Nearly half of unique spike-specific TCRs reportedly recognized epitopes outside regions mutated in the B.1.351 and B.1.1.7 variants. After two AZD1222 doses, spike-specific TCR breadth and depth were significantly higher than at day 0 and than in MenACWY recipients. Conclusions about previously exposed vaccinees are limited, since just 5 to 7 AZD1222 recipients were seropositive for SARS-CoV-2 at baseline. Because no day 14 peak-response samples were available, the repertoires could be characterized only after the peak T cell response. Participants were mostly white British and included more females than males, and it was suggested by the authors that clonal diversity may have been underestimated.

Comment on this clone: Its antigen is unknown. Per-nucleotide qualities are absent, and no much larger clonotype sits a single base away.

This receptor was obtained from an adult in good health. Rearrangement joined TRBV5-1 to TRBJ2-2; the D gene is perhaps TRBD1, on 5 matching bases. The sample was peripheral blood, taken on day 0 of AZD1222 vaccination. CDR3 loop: CASSLAQPGIRGELFF. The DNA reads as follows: TGCGCCAGCAGCTTGGCCCAGCCAGGGATACGGGGGGAGCTGTTTTTT.